This TCR beta chain came from a study of blood T cell repertoires in COVID-19. On the study more broadly: From T cells, B-cell-depleted T cells, or PBMCs came the material, which was cDNA or gDNA.

The table came from immunoSEQ multiplex PCR; TCRdb's copy has only in-frame clones and leaves some out. The top ten clones hold around 12% of a sample with fewer than 110,000 clones, roughly 82% of them seen once. There are 17 residues in the CDR3. Unmatched junction bases numbered 4, after V lost 2 bases and J lost 0 bases. CDR1 SGHRS and CDR2 YFSETQ come from the germline V gene. This chain links TRBV5-1 with TRBJ2-3; 12 bases are shared with TRBD2. The clonotype comes from a human donor in a cohort sampled during active COVID-19. The specimen was peripheral blood. CDR3 region: CASSFRLAGDSTDTQYF. In DNA form, the CDR3 reads TGCGCCAGCAGCTTTAGACTAGCGGGGGATAGCACAGATACGCAGTATTTT.